This record concerns one T cell receptor beta chain sequence. Method: immunoSEQ multiplex PCR; TCRdb's copy keeps in-frame clones and lacks some. The table lists approximately 150,000 clones, 84% of them singletons. The data were taken from a study of blood T cell repertoires in COVID-19. Between the trimmed V and J ends, which lost 5 bases and 1 base, there was a span of 8 bases. This CDR3 is 12 amino acids long. Germline lookup yields CDR1 SQVTM and CDR2 ANQGSEA. The receptor was derived from a man between 60 and 75 years old with active or convalescent COVID-19. The specimen sequenced was peripheral blood. The V and J genes are TRBV29-1 and TRBJ1-1; D is undetermined. CDR3 sequence reads: CSVLGGNTEAFF. The CDR3 DNA reads as TGCAGCGTTTTAGGCGGGAACACTGAAGCTTTCTTT.